This T cell receptor beta chain was obtained from a study of response to subunit inactivated influenza vaccine. Whole-study results and caveats: Authors suggested few new T cells are recruited by each seasonal influenza vaccination.

The CDR3 consists of 15 residues. V shed 3 bases, J shed 2 bases, and the junction held 8 bases outside the gene matches. Germline CDR1 GTSNPN, CDR2 SVGIG (reference sequence). In the case of this clonotype: What it recognizes is unknown.

MiXCR was run by TCRdb on the RT-PCR reads, yielding one entry per CDR3 protein. The sample carries about 610,000 distinct CDR3 sequences, 14% recorded once. The V gene is TRBV30, the J gene TRBJ2-7; 9 bases fit TRBD2. Sequenced material: PBMCs from blood, taken about 12 days after vaccination. This receptor was identified in a man between 50 and 59 years old who received an inactivated influenza vaccine. This CDR3 is CAWRPIAGATYEQYF. CDR3 DNA sequence: TGTGCCTGGAGACCTATAGCGGGAGCCACCTACGAGCAGTACTTC.